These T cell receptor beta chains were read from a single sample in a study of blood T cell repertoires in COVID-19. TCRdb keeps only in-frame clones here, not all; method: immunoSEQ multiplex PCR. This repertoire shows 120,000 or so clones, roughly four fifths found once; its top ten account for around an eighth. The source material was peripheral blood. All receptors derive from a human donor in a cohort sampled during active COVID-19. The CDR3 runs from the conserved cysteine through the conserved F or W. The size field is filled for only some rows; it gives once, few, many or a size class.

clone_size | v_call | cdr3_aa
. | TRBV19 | CASSIVGRQVGNQPQHF
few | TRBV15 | CATSLGRGPYGYTF
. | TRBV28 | CASSHTPGVAGAQETQYF
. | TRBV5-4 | CASSLRGGGKETQYF
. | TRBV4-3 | CASSQDSGTRGEQFF
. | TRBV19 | CASSRPGQGNYEQYF
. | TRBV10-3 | CAISEDSYGYTF
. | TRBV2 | CASILQDYEQYF
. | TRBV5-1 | CASSPGHSNSGNTIYF
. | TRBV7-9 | CASSPRTATGDYEQYF
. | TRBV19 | CASSPRTGGVMNTEAFF
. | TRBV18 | CASSARTSGATDTQYF
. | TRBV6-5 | CASHSRNYEQYF
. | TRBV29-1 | CSVLIPGQGAQGTQYF
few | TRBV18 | CASSPGGGLSYEQYF
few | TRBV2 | CASSYREGEQFF
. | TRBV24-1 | CATSVIRQWSSYNEQFF
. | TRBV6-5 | CASSKESTEAFF
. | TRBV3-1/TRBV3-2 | CASSSRDSRSPLHF
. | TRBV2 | CASSETRAGGNNEQFF
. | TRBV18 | CASSPLADGETQYF
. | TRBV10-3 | CAISESLAGGVNEQFF
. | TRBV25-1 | CASSDSREIGQETQYF
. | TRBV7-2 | CASSLRQARVGTGELFF
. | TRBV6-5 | CASSSGTASEQFF
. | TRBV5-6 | CASSGAPQGSYGYTF
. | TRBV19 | CASTQQGDTEAFF
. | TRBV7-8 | CASSPRKEGARNIQYF
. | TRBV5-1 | CASSLGTILRETQYF
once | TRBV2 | CASIPGLVVADTQYF
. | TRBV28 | CASSRPGANEKLFF
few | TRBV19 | CASSDRGGPASYNEQFF
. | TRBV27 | CASSFFPSITGELFF
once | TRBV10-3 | CATQGRKDRYSYEQYF
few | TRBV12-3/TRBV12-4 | CASSFGNQPQHF
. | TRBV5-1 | CARGGGPADSGNTIYF
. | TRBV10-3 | CAISDRRGGIETQYF
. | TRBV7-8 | CASSPGQGPQETQYF
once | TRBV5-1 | CASSLVGAGAYNEQFF
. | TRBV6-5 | CASSYTQYNEQFF
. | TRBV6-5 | CASSSTGTSYEQYF
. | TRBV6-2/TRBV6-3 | CASSYRTGSGLYSNQPQHF
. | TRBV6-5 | CASRLKGAGNQPQHF
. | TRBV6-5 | CAVGWGENSPLHF
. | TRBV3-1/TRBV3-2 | CASSQGARSGGAQTQYF
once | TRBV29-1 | CSVTIQGPNTEAFF
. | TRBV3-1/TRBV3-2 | CASSPGTKRPYGYTF